The entry that follows covers one T cell receptor (beta chain) sequence. This clonotype was counted between two and nine times. Its antigen is still unknown. Per-base quality was not reported, and no clone a single base away is much larger than it. This entry is derived from a study of regulatory T cells in long-lasting Graves disease (dated by TCRdb to about 2021). For the study in its entirety: Antithyroid drugs had been taken for less than 3 months by newly diagnosed Graves' disease patients. Peripheral blood TCR sequencing and RNA sequencing compared persistent Graves' disease patients with newly diagnosed Graves' disease patients. The study was registered as a clinical trial and conducted in China. TCR sequencing covered about 13 persistent and approximately 20 newly diagnosed Graves' disease patients, around 33 samples in total.

The receptor library was made with multiplex PCR. Sequencing was performed on an Illumina HiSeq 4000. iRepertoire HTBI primers and Arm-PCR amplification of CDR3 regions were used to construct TCR beta libraries. PCR products were gel purified before sequencing. The original methods were these. A total of fewer than 70 TRBV and some 15 TRBJ segments were identified across samples and were used for gene usage analysis of CDR3 amino acid clonotypes. COPE and FqMerger were used to merge filtered high-quality paired reads into contigs. BLAST was used to align contigs to IMGT TRBV, TRBD and TRBJ reference genes, and CDR3 was defined according to IMGT. Highly expanded clones were defined as clonotypes with a frequency above 0.1%. Shannon entropy served as the measure of repertoire diversity, while the Gini coefficient captured V-J evenness. A clonotype was considered public if more than one individual shared it. TCRdb trimmed the raw reads at Q25, called clones with MiXCR and kept productive beta chains. A single entry per CDR3 protein holds the most common genes and DNA from its merged rows. V and J calls and clone size were set by TCRdb, not the authors. A total of under 700,000 distinct CDR3 sequences appear in this sample, more than 15% of them only once. In total, the top ten clones hold 25% of the sample.

Reading the label with the study, this specimen's time point is: newly diagnosed GD, antithyroid drugs for less than 3 months. For both TCR sequencing and RNA sequencing, RNA was extracted from PBMCs in TRIzol. The diagnosis of Graves' disease followed American Thyroid Association guidelines. Recruitment of patients was carried out at an endocrinology department in Xi'an, China. From each patient, around 9 milliliters of peripheral blood was collected into an EDTA anticoagulant tube. Ficoll Paque Plus density gradient separation was used to isolate PBMCs, and no further T cell sorting was done. RNA quality was checked with an Agilent 2100 Bioanalyzer and agarose gel, and concentration with a NanoDrop 2000. The study at large found these results: Sequencing and analysis were limited to the TCR beta chain. Peripheral blood alone was examined, since thyroid tissue, which constituted the primary lesion, could not be accessed. Compared with newly diagnosed patients, patients with persistent Graves' disease had lower TCR Shannon entropy and fewer highly expanded clones, which suggests clonal expansion. The authors noted that the small sample size was a limitation that may lower accuracy. Persistent patients shared more public clonotypes among themselves (more than 2,500) than newly diagnosed patients did (approximately 970).

These same data were also listed under a study on T cells in Graves' hyperthyroidism and ophthalmopathy. Per that second paper: A patient counted as having stable Graves' hyperthyroidism if no progression to ophthalmopathy occurred over 18 months of follow-up. The hyperthyroidism patients were between 18 and 65 years old and newly diagnosed, with a disease duration of less than 2 months. Exclusion was applied to patients with uncontrolled infections, other autoimmune diseases, pregnancy or lactation. Diagnoses were established on the basis of clinical symptoms, serum thyroxine and TRAb, thyroid ultrasound, and orbital computed tomography. A first-round RT-PCR of the TCR CDR3 used the HTBI primer set with the Qiagen OneStep RT-PCR kit. Most expanded thyroid clonotypes (frequency above 0.001) were also detected in blood, suggesting blood repertoires may reflect thyroid immune responses. In cross-validation, a model built on a 13 V-J signature told ophthalmopathy apart from stable hyperthyroidism with under 90% sensitivity and about 81% specificity, and in testing the same model reached 80%/75%. During validation, the model predicted progression to ophthalmopathy a median of around 6 months ahead of onset, with almost 71% sensitivity and almost 75% specificity. To identify TCR V-J signatures that set the groups apart, the researchers used a discovery cohort of 100 or so patients, made up of about 44 with Graves' ophthalmopathy and some 56 with stable Graves' hyperthyroidism. Prospective prediction of ophthalmopathy was tested in an independent validation cohort of some 20 hyperthyroidism patients and approximately 17 patients who later progressed to ophthalmopathy. The 100 or so discovery patients were randomly split 7:3 into training and test sets. Thyroid tissue and blood T-cell repertoires from about six Graves' hyperthyroidism patients were also compared in the study. After sampling, hyperthyroidism patients received methimazole starting at 30 mg daily, and ophthalmopathy patients received high-dose intravenous methylprednisolone. A second multiplex PCR round built the libraries, followed by size selection and purification. Libraries were sequenced paired-end with 100 bp reads on an Illumina HiSeq2000. SOAPnuke was used to process the raw data, throwing out any read that contained adapters or uncalled bases, had a mean Phred below 15, or lacked an exact constant-primer or identifier match. COPE v1.2.5 was used to merge the high-quality paired reads, and each unique nucleotide sequence was defined as a clonotype. MiTCR v1.1 was used to align the clonotypes against IMGT TRBV, TRBD and TRBJ reference segments. Analysis was restricted to V-J combinations with a frequency above 0.0001, which covered about 99% of repertoires. The TCS score was defined as the ratio of F50 (clonal expansion) to E x V (chaos), calculated using BLOSUM62-based TCRdist between CDR3 peptides within each V-J. Welch's t-statistics and random forest reduced 514 V-J features to under 15, which were used in a naive Bayes classifier (R e1071). No statistical method was used to fix the sample size in advance, and group allocation was not hidden from the investigators. The paper describes TCR Vbeta CDR3 sequencing of about 140 peripheral blood samples, made up of 40 to 45 ophthalmopathy patients, some 80 hyperthyroidism patients and roughly 17 progressor patients.

The sample here was peripheral blood mononuclear cells (PBMCs), taken at new diagnosis, from a patient treated with antithyroid drugs. The clonotype comes from a woman aged 35 to 59 with Graves disease. Donor details come from another sample of the same person, matched by shared clones.

The CDR3 is CASSPRRGVSTDTQYF. Read as DNA, the sequence is TGTGCCAGCAGCCCCCGTCGCGGGGTTAGCACAGATACGCAGTATTTT. Recombination linked TRBV6-2 or TRBV6-3 to TRBJ2-3; the best D guess is TRBD2, with 6 bases matching. The CDR3 runs 16 residues from the cysteine to the phenylalanine. Only the CDR3 region is kept as DNA, spanning 48 bases read in frame from base 1. The junction shows trimming of 6 bases on V and 0 bases on J, plus 16 bases between the germline ends. According to the germline V gene, CDR1 reads MNHEY and CDR2 reads SVGEGT.